This T cell receptor (beta chain) was captured by sequencing in a study of cytomegalovirus exposure and HLA in healthy donors. Study results and limitations: In all likelihood, a cluster of highly shared sequence variants was a sequencing artifact.

Germline CDR1 SSHAT, CDR2 FNYEAQ (reference sequence). CDR3 length: 16 residues. J gave up 8 bases and V 4 bases, and 10 bases lay outside the gene matches. The PCR ran on 60 Vbeta and 13 Jbeta primers. Here immunoSEQ multiplex PCR was the method, and the copy in TCRdb shows in-frame clones only, minus some. The data contain 85,000 to 130,000 clones, roughly 80% of them singletons. Concerning this clone: Its specificity is unknown.

Specimen: PBMCs. The receptor was derived from a man aged 55 to 69 in good health and CMV-seronegative. The chain has TRBV7-7 and TRBJ2-3, with 12 bases matching TRBD1. The DNA of the CDR3 is TGTGCCAGCAGCTCGAGTCCGGGACAGGGGGCTGGTACGCAGTATTTT. Its protein is CASSSSPGQGAGTQYF.